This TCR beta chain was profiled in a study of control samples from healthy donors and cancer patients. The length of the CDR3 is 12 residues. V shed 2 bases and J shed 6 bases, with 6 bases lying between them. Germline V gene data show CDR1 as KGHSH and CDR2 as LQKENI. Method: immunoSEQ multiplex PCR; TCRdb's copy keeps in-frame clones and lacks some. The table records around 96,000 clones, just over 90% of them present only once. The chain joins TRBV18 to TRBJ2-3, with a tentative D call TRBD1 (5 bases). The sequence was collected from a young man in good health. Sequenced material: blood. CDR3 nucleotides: TGTGCCAGCTCACCAGGGGCCGATACGCAGTATTTT. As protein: CASSPGADTQYF.